A selection of T cell receptor beta chains follows, all from one sample in a study of cytomegalovirus exposure and HLA in healthy donors. Generated by immunoSEQ multiplex PCR, the TCRdb table keeps only in-frame clones and is missing some. In total, the table holds 150,000 to 200,000 clones. The sequencing input was PBMCs. These receptors were collected from a man aged 30 to 39 in good health and CMV-seronegative. CDR3s include the opening cysteine and the closing phenylalanine or tryptophan. The order of the fields is J gene, D gene, V gene, CDR3 protein, CDR3 DNA. The D gene is left open where the match is weak.

TRBJ2-7 NA TRBV30 CAWSVMVDGEQYF TGTGCCTGGAGTGTAATGGTAGATGGCGAGCAGTACTTC
TRBJ1-5 NA TRBV27 CASSFQGAGNQPQHF TGTGCCAGCAGTTTCCAGGGTGCGGGCAATCAGCCCCAGCATTTT
TRBJ2-5 TRBD2 TRBV10-1 CASSERVSGSLGEQYF TGCGCCAGCAGTGAGAGAGTAAGCGGGAGCCTGGGGGAGCAGTACTTC
TRBJ1-6 NA TRBV27 CASSQTGARSNSPLHF TGTGCCAGCAGTCAAACAGGTGCCCGATCAAATTCACCCCTCCACTTT
TRBJ2-7 NA TRBV7-2 CASTILGSREQYF TGTGCCAGCACCATACTGGGCTCCCGGGAGCAGTACTTC
TRBJ1-2 NA TRBV7-9 CASSVGGGYYGYTF TGTGCCAGCAGCGTAGGCGGGGGTTACTATGGCTACACCTTC
TRBJ1-6 NA TRBV2 CAGTGTPNSPLHF TGTGCCGGCACCGGGACACCCAATTCACCCCTCCACTTT
TRBJ2-5 NA TRBV27 CASSPWASVETQYF TGTGCCAGCAGTCCCTGGGCTTCGGTAGAGACCCAGTACTTC
TRBJ1-2 TRBD1 TRBV19 CASSIVVGRTGERYGYTF TGTGCCAGTAGTATCGTGGTTGGCCGGACAGGAGAGCGGTATGGCTACACCTTC
TRBJ2-3 TRBD1 TRBV5-1 CASSQSTGTGTDTQYF TGCGCCAGCAGCCAATCCACCGGGACAGGCACAGATACGCAGTATTTT
TRBJ1-2 NA TRBV7-9 CASSFGQTGIGHGYTF TGTGCCAGCAGCTTCGGACAGACGGGCATAGGTCATGGCTACACCTTC
TRBJ2-1 NA TRBV14 CASSPVDRFYNEQFF TGTGCCAGCAGCCCCGTGGACAGATTTTACAATGAGCAGTTCTTC
TRBJ1-2 NA TRBV9 CASSVTELSGYTF TGTGCCAGCAGCGTAACAGAACTGTCTGGCTACACCTTC
TRBJ2-5 TRBD2 TRBV4-3 CASSQELAGAIPPYF TGCGCCAGCAGCCAAGAACTAGCGGGGGCTATTCCCCCGTACTTC
TRBJ2-7 NA TRBV7-9 CASSRGGSSYEQYF TGTGCCAGCAGCCGCGGAGGTAGCTCCTACGAGCAGTACTTC
TRBJ1-5 NA TRBV19 CASTPQGFQPQHF TGTGCCAGTACCCCACAGGGTTTCCAGCCCCAGCATTTT
TRBJ2-5 TRBD2 TRBV7-8 CASSWGLAVVETQYF TGTGCCAGCAGCTGGGGACTAGCGGTTGTAGAGACCCAGTACTTC
TRBJ1-5 NA TRBV18 CASSPATGPNQPQHF TGTGCCAGCTCACCGGCTACAGGGCCCAATCAGCCCCAGCATTTT
TRBJ1-2 TRBD1 TRBV14 CASSRPVSGGSTNGYTF TGTGCCAGCAGCCGGCCCGTTTCAGGGGGCTCAACGAACGGCTACACCTTC
TRBJ1-5 TRBD1 TRBV30 CAWSVSTGGYQPQHF TGTGCCTGGAGCGTTTCTACAGGGGGCTATCAGCCCCAGCATTTT
TRBJ1-2 TRBD1 TRBV19 CASSPRDRMFRGYTF TGTGCCAGTAGTCCCCGGGACAGGATGTTTCGAGGCTACACCTTC
TRBJ1-5 NA TRBV19 CASKSGVGALNQPQHF TGTGCCAGTAAATCGGGGGTTGGGGCTCTCAATCAGCCCCAGCATTTT
TRBJ1-5 NA TRBV28 CASSLIGGRGKNQPQHF TGTGCCAGCAGCCTTATAGGAGGCAGGGGCAAGAATCAGCCCCAGCATTTT
TRBJ1-5 NA TRBV4-1 CASSLTQGSSNQPQHF TGCGCCAGCAGCCTTACACAGGGAAGTAGCAATCAGCCCCAGCATTTT
TRBJ2-7 NA TRBV30 CALQGLRREQYF TGTGCCTTACAGGGCCTTCGGCGTGAGCAGTACTTC
TRBJ1-2 TRBD1 TRBV29-1 CSVGTAPGYTF TGCAGCGTCGGGACAGCGCCTGGCTACACCTTC
TRBJ2-2 NA TRBV5-4 CASSFFLAGELFF TGTGCCAGCAGCTTTTTCCTAGCCGGGGAGCTGTTTTTT
TRBJ1-2 NA TRBV19 CASRLTERSYGYTF TGTGCCAGTAGGCTGACAGAACGGAGCTATGGCTACACCTTC